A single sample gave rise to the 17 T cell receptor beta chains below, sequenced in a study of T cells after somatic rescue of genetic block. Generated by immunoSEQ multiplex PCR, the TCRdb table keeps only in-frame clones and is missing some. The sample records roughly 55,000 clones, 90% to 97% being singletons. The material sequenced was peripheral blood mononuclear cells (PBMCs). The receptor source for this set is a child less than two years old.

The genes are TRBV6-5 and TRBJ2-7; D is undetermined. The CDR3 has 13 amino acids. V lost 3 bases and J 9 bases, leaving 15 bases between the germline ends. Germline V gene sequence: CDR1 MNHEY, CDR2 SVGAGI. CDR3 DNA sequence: TGTGCCAGCAGTTATTCGGGCAGGACCGTGCAGTACTTC. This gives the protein CASSYSGRTVQYF.

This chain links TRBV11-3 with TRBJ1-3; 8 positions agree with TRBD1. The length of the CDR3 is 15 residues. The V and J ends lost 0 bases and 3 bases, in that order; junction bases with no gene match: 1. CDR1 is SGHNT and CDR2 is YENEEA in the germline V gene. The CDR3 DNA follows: TGTGCCAGCAGCTTAGACAGGGGGCGTGGAAACACCATATATTTT. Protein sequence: CASSLDRGRGNTIYF.

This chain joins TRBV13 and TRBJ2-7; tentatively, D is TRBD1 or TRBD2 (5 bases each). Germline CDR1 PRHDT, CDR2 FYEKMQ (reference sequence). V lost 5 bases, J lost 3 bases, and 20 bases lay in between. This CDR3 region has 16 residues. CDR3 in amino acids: CASSRLWGPQGYEQYF. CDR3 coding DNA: TGTGCCAGCAGCCGATTATGGGGACCTCAAGGCTACGAGCAGTACTTC.

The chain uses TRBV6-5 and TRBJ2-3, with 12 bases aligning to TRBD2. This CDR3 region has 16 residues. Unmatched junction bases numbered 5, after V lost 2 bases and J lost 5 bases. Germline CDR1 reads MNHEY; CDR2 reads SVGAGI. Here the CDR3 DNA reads TGTGCCAGCAGTTACACTAGCGGGAGGTGGGTAGATACGCAGTATTTT. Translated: CASSYTSGRWVDTQYF.

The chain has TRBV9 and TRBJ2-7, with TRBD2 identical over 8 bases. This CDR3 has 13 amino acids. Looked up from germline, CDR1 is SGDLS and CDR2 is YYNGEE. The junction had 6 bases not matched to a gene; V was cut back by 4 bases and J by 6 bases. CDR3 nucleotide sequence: TGTGCCAGCAGCCGAGGACTAGCCTCCGAGCAGTACTTC. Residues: CASSRGLASEQYF.

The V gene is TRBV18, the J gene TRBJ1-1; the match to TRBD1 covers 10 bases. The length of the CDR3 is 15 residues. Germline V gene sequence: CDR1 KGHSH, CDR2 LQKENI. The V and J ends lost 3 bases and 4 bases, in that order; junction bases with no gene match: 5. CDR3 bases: TGTGCCAGCTCACCCTGGACAGGGGGGACCACTGAAGCTTTCTTT. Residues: CASSPWTGGTTEAFF.

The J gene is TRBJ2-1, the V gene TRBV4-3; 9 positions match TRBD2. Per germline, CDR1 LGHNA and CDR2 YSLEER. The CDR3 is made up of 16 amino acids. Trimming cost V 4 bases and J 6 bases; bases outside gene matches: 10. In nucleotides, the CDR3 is TGCGCCAGCAGCCCAAACTTGCCTAGCGGGATCAATGAGCAGTTCTTC. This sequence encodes CASSPNLPSGINEQFF.

CDR3 protein: CASSQDLAAGGFSGANVLTF. The CDR3 DNA sequence: TGTGCCAGCAGCCAAGATTTGGCAGCGGGCGGATTCTCTGGGGCCAACGTCCTGACTTTC. The gene calls are TRBV4-2 and TRBJ2-6, with D perhaps matching TRBD2 (6 bases). The CDR3 extends over 20 amino acids. The germline gives CDR1 LGHNA, CDR2 YNFKEQ. Trimming took 0 bases from V and 0 from J, leaving 18 bases between them.

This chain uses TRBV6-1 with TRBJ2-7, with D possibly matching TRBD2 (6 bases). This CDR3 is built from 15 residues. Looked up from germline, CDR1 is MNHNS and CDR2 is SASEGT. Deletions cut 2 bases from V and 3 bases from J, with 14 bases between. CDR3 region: CASSELAGRGYEQYF. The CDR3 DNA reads TGTGCCAGCAGTGAACTGGCGGGACGGGGCTACGAGCAGTACTTC.

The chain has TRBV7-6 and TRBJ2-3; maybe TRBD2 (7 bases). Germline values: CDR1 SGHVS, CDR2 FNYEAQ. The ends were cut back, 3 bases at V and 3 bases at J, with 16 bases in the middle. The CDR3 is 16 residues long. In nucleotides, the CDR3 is TGTGCCAGCAGCTTTCGCGGGGGCGGCGGGACAGATACGCAGTATTTT. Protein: CASSFRGGGGTDTQYF. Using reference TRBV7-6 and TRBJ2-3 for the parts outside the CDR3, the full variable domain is GAGVSQSPRYKVTKRGQDVALRCDPISGHVSLYWYRQALGQGPEFLTYFNYEAQQDKSGLPNDRFSAERPEGSISTLTIQRTEQRDSAMYRCASSFRGGGGTDTQYFGPGTRLTVL.

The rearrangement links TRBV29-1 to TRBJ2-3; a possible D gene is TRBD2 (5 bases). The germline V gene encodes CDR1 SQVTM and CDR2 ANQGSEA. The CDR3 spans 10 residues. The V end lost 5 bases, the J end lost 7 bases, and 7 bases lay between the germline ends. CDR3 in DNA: TGCAGCGTTAGCGGAAATACGCAGTATTTT. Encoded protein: CSVSGNTQYF.

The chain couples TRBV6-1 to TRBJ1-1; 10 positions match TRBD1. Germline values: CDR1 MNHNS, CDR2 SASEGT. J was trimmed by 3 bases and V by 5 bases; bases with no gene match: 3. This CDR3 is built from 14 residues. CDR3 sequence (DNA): TGTGCCAGCAGTAGCGGACAGGGGGACACTGAAGCTTTCTTT. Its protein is CASSSGQGDTEAFF.

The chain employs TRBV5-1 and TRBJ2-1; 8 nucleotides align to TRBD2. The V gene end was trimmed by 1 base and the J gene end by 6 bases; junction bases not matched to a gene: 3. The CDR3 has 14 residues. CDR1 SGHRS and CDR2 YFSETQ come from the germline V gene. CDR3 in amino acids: CASSLWGTSNEQFF. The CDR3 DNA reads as TGCGCCAGCAGCTTGTGGGGGACTAGCAATGAGCAGTTCTTC.

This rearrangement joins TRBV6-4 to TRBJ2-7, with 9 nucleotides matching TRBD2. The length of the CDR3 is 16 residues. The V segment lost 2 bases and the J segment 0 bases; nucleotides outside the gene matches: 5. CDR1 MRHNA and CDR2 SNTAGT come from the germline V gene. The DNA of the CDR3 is TGTGCCAGCAGTGACGGTGCTAGCGGGGTCTCCTACGAGCAGTACTTC. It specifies CASSDGASGVSYEQYF.

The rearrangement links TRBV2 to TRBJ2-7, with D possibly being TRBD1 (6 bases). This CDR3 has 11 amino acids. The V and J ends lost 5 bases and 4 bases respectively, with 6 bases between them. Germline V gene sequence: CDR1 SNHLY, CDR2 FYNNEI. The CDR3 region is CASSQGYEQYF. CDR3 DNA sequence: TGTGCCAGCAGTCAGGGGTACGAGCAGTACTTC.

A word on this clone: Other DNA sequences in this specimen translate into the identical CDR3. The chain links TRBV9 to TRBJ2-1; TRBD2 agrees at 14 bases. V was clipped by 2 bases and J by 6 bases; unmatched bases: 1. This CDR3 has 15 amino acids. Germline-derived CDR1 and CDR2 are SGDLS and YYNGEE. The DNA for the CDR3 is TGTGCCAGCAGCGTGGGGACTAGCGGGAGCAATGAGCAGTTCTTC. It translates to CASSVGTSGSNEQFF.

The CDR3 here is CASSPRQGDTGELFF. In DNA form, the CDR3 reads TGTGCCAGCAGCCCCAGACAGGGGGACACCGGGGAGCTGTTTTTT. V usage is TRBV9 and J usage is TRBJ2-2; 9 bases fit TRBD1. The CDR3 is 15 residues long. Germline loops: CDR1 SGDLS, CDR2 YYNGEE. With 4 bases clipped from V and 3 bases from J, the junction kept 4 bases outside the gene matches.